A single sample is the source of the 18 T cell receptor beta chains below, sequenced in a study of blood T cells in healthy people across ages (dated by TCRdb to between 2014 and 2017). Libraries were prepared through 5' RACE. Sequencing was carried out with an Illumina HiSeq 2500. A second PCR of roughly 6 to 12 cycles was performed with a sample-barcoded 5' primer and a J-beta primer mix. TCRdb handled the public reads itself, with Q25 trimming in fastp and clone calling in MiXCR, and kept productive beta chains. Each CDR3 protein gets just one entry, which takes the most common genes and DNA from the rows behind it. Within this sample are under 2,000,000 distinct CDR3 sequences, with 40% to 55% of them counted one time only. The ten largest account for less than 2.5% of the sample. The source material was blood. Source of these receptors: a woman aged 35 to 49 in good health.

The chain has TRBV6-5 and TRBJ2-5; D ambiguous. The CDR3 consists of 12 residues. Per germline, CDR1 MNHEY and CDR2 SVGAGI. Trimming left V 10 bases short and J 11 bases short, with 20 bases between. CDR3 region: CATTSVPNEQYF. The CDR3 DNA follows: TGTGCCACTACCAGTGTCCCCAATGAGCAGTACTTC.

The genes are TRBV12-3 or TRBV12-4 and TRBJ2-5; 12 bases are a match to TRBD1. The J segment lost 11 bases and the V segment lost 8 bases, leaving 15 bases of the junction unmatched. The CDR3 covers 15 residues. For the CDR3, the DNA is TGTGCCAGCCGTTCGGGACAGGGGGCGGTCGATGAGCAGTACTTC. It codes for CASRSGQGAVDEQYF.

The chain joins TRBV20-1 to TRBJ2-1; D unresolved. CDR3 size: 13 residues. The germline V gene encodes CDR1 DFQATT and CDR2 SNEGSKA (reference sequence). V dropped 7 bases and J dropped 10 bases, with 20 bases sitting between them. The CDR3 loop reads CSGARQYNGEQFF. The CDR3 DNA sequence: TGCAGTGGTGCGAGGCAATACAACGGGGAGCAGTTCTTC.

The V gene is TRBV29-1, the J gene TRBJ2-5, with D possibly TRBD1 on 6 matching bases. The J call may be faulty, since TRBJ2-7 better matches the DNA end. The CDR3 contains 13 residues. Germline V CDR1 and CDR2: SQVTM, ANQGSEA. DNA of the CDR3: TGCAGCGTTGAAAAGGACAGCCCCTACGAGCAGTACGTC. This encodes CSVEKDSPYEQYV.

The chain has TRBV11-2 and TRBJ2-3; weak D call: TRBD2 (5 bases). This CDR3 spans 14 amino acids. Germline CDR1 reads SGHAT; CDR2 reads FQNNGV. With 4 bases removed from V and 2 bases from J, the gap between germline ends came to 10 bases. The CDR3 is CASSSRRDTDTQYF. CDR3 bases: TGTGCCAGCAGCTCCCGACGGGACACAGATACGCAGTATTTT.

This chain connects TRBV6-2 or TRBV6-3 to TRBJ1-2; D is ambiguous. V was clipped by 0 bases and J by 8 bases, with 13 bases between them. Germline V lookup: CDR1 MNHEY, CDR2 SVGEGT. This CDR3 is 14 amino acids long. Here the CDR3 DNA reads TGTGCCAGCAGTTACTCGTATCCTACCAGGGGCTACACCTTC. It is translated as CASSYSYPTRGYTF.

J is TRBJ2-5 and V is TRBV10-2; a weak D match, TRBD1 (6 bases). Per the germline V gene, CDR1 is WSHSY and CDR2 is SAAADI. This CDR3 spans 15 amino acids. The ends were cut back, 5 bases at V and 3 bases at J, with 16 bases in the middle. In nucleotides, the CDR3 is TGCGCCAGCAGTACAGGGAGTAGAGGGAAAGAGACCCAGTACTTC. Translation gives CASSTGSRGKETQYF.

This clonotype has a single count. CDR3 sequence reads: CATSHPQRGGPDTQYF. In DNA form, the CDR3 reads TGTGCCACCAGCCACCCTCAGCGGGGGGGCCCCGATACGCAGTATTTT. The V gene is TRBV15, the J gene TRBJ2-3; TRBD2 agrees at 10 bases. V was pared by 5 bases and J by 6 bases, with 11 bases of the junction left unmatched. The germline gives CDR1 LNHNV, CDR2 YYDKDF (reference sequence). The CDR3 sequence is 16 residues long. The full variable domain, completed using reference TRBV15 and TRBJ2-3, is DAMVIQNPRYQVTQFGKPVTLSCSQTLNHNVMYWYQQKSSQAPKLLFHYYDKDFNNEADTPDNFQSRRPNTSFCFLDIRSPGLGDTAMYLCATSHPQRGGPDTQYFGPGTRLTVL.

The table lists this clonotype with a few counts. V and J are TRBV7-2 and TRBJ2-5; D is possibly TRBD1 (6 bases). The CDR3 has 16 residues. CDR1 and CDR2 from the germline V gene are SGHTA and FQGNSA. V was trimmed by 3 bases and J by 2 bases, leaving 16 bases between them. CDR3 bases: TGTGCCAGCAGCTTTACCAGGACAGCCCATCAAGAGACCCAGTACTTC. Encoded protein: CASSFTRTAHQETQYF. Filled out from reference TRBV7-2 and TRBJ2-5, the complete variable domain reads GAGVSQSPSNKVTEKGKDVELRCDPISGHTALYWYRQSLGQGLEFLIYFQGNSAPDKSGLPSDRFSAERTGGSVSTLTIQRTQQEDSAVYLCASSFTRTAHQETQYFGPGTRLLVL.

This clonotype came up a few times. The V and J genes are TRBV29-1 and TRBJ1-1; unclear D gene. The CDR3 totals 13 residues. Germline loops: CDR1 SQVTM, CDR2 ANQGSEA. This CDR3 reads CSGGVSADTEAFF. The CDR3 nucleotides are TGCAGTGGCGGAGTGTCGGCGGACACTGAAGCTTTCTTT.

The chain uses TRBV20-1 and TRBJ2-3; either TRBD1 or TRBD2 may fit D (5 bases each). CDR1 is DFQATT, CDR2 SNEGSKA, per germline (reference sequence). The V and J ends lost 0 bases and 1 base respectively, with 8 bases between them. The CDR3 runs 14 residues. The CDR3 sequence: CSAREPGRTDTQYF. DNA for the CDR3: TGCAGTGCTAGAGAACCGGGGCGCACAGATACGCAGTATTTT.

This clonotype was observed once. The chain employs TRBV6-2 or TRBV6-3 and TRBJ2-3; D is unclear. The germline V and J ends were trimmed by 6 bases and 5 bases, with 12 bases remaining between them. The germline V gene encodes CDR1 MNHEY and CDR2 SVGEGT. This CDR3 region has 13 residues. The CDR3 region is CASSLFEIDTQYF. For the CDR3, the DNA is TGTGCCAGCAGCCTATTTGAGATAGATACGCAGTATTTT.

The chain combines TRBV7-2 with TRBJ2-2, with D possibly TRBD2 on 7 matching bases. The germline V gene encodes CDR1 SGHTA and CDR2 FQGNSA. The V end lost 2 bases, the J end lost 6 bases, and 19 bases lay between the germline ends. CDR3 length: 17 amino acids. CDR3 residues: CASSLLRGRGYPGELFF. CDR3 DNA sequence: TGTGCCAGCAGCTTACTTAGGGGGAGGGGGTATCCCGGGGAGCTGTTTTTT.

This clonotype came up once. The chain couples TRBV28 to TRBJ2-5; D call uncertain. Per the germline V gene, CDR1 is MDHEN and CDR2 is SYDVKM. Trimming removed 6 bases at V and 2 bases at J, with 19 bases between. This CDR3 spans 16 amino acids. CDR3 coding DNA: TGTGCCAGCAGCGCCTCGACCGCCGCTACTCAAGAGACCCAGTACTTC. This translates into CASSASTAATQETQYF.

This chain links TRBV7-8 with TRBJ1-4; weak D call: TRBD1 (5 bases). Germline loops: CDR1 SGHVS, CDR2 FQNEAQ. V was trimmed by 8 bases and J by 3 bases, leaving 7 bases between them. The CDR3 extends over 12 amino acids. The CDR3 here is CASRDPNEKLFF. CDR3 in DNA: TGTGCCAGCCGGGACCCTAATGAAAAACTGTTTTTT.

The rearrangement uses TRBV5-1 and TRBJ1-6; 7 positions match TRBD1. With V trimmed by 4 bases and J by 9 bases, 13 bases remained unmatched. CDR1 and CDR2 from the germline V gene are SGHRS and YFSETQ. CDR3 length: 16 residues. This CDR3 is CASSEGMTGLGSPLHF. In nucleotides, the CDR3 is TGCGCCAGCAGCGAAGGAATGACAGGGTTGGGTTCACCCCTCCACTTT.

This clonotype was counted a few times. V usage is TRBV25-1 and J usage is TRBJ2-4; 7 positions match TRBD1. Germline trimming cut 4 bases from V and 5 bases from J; bases unmatched to any gene: 5. The CDR3 runs 14 residues. Germline V gene sequence: CDR1 MGHDK, CDR2 SYGVNS. The CDR3 nucleotides read TGTGCCAGCAGTGTTACCGGGACAGAAAACATTCAGTACTTC. It specifies CASSVTGTENIQYF. Drawing the rest from reference TRBV25-1 and TRBJ2-4, the complete variable domain is EADIYQTPRYLVIGTGKKITLECSQTMGHDKMYWYQQDPGMELHLIHYSYGVNSTEKGDLSSESTVSRIRTEHFPLTLESARPSHTSQYLCASSVTGTENIQYFGAGTRLSVL.

The chain has TRBV6-1 and TRBJ1-1, with D possibly TRBD1 on 5 matching bases. This CDR3 has 13 amino acids. The V end lost 7 bases, the J end lost 4 bases, and 13 bases lay between the germline ends. CDR1 MNHNS and CDR2 SASEGT come from the germline V gene. As DNA, the CDR3 is TGTGCCAGCATTCTAGGGGTTGTCACTGAAGCTTTCTTT. Its translation is CASILGVVTEAFF.